This T cell receptor (beta chain) came from a study of OX40 agonist ivuxolimab in advanced cancers. Whole-study context: The patients received agonistic anti-OX40 (CD134) antibody ivuxolimab. Three patients showed partial responses: one hepatocellular carcinoma and two cutaneous melanoma cases. Broader study findings: Patients with a partial response at 0.1-3.0 mg/kg had among the lowest clonal expansion. The investigators did not determine what antigen specificity the expanded peripheral T cells had.

Here immunoSEQ multiplex PCR was the method, and the copy in TCRdb shows in-frame clones only, minus some. The data hold around 73,000 clones, with approximately 90% observed a single time. Worth noting for this clone: Its specificity is unknown.

This CDR3 is 13 amino acids long. Per germline, CDR1 MNHNY and CDR2 SVGAGI (reference sequence). The V end was cut by 5 bases, the J end by 0 bases, with 8 bases between. The rearrangement links TRBV6-6 to TRBJ2-7; no clear D. This sample comprised CD4+ or CD8+ T cells sorted from blood, obtained in a trial of the OX40 agonist ivuxolimab. This receptor was obtained from an adult with an advanced solid tumor such as melanoma, head and neck, liver or kidney cancer. This CDR3 is CASSPWSSYEQYF. The CDR3, as DNA: TGTGCCAGCAGTCCCTGGAGCTCCTACGAGCAGTACTTC.